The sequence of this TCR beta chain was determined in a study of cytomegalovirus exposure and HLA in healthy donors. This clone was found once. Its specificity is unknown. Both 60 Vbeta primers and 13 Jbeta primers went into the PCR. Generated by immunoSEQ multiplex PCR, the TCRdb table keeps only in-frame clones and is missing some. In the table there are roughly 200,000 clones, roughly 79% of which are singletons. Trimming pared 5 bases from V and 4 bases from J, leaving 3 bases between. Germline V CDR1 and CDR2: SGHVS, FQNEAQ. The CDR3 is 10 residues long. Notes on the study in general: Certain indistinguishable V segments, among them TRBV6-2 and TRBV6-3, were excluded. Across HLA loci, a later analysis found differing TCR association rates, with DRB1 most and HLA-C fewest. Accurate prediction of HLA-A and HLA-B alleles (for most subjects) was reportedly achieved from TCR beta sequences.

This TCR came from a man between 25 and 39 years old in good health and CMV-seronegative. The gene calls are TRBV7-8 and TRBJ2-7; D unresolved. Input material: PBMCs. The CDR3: CASSEYEQYF. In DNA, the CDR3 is TGTGCCAGCAGCGAGTACGAGCAGTACTTC.